The next 15 T cell receptor beta chains were all read from a single sample in a study of T cell responses to AZD1222 COVID-19 vaccine. Generated by immunoSEQ multiplex PCR, the TCRdb table keeps only in-frame clones and is missing some. The table shows approximately 90,000 clones, with 90% occurring only once. Sequences were derived from peripheral blood, sampled on day 0 of AZD1222 vaccination. The receptors derive from an adult in good health.

This chain joins TRBV4-3 and TRBJ2-7; TRBD1 matches at 7 bases. The CDR3 is 16 amino acids. The germline V gene has CDR1 LGHNA and CDR2 YSLEER. With V trimmed by 1 base and J by 5 bases, 11 bases remained unmatched. The CDR3 nucleotides read TGCGCCAGCAGCCAAGCTTCGGCAGGGGGTCTCGACGAGCAGTACTTC. As protein: CASSQASAGGLDEQYF.

This clone showed up just once. Here the CDR3 reads CASSLPPGQGAEAFF. Here the CDR3 DNA reads TGTGCCAGTAGTCTCCCACCGGGACAGGGTGCTGAAGCTTTCTTT. The chain links TRBV19 to TRBJ1-1; TRBD1 matches 9 bases. CDR1 and CDR2 from the germline V gene are LNHDA and SQIVND (reference sequence). The CDR3 extends over 15 amino acids. J gave up 6 bases and V 5 bases, and 10 bases lay outside the gene matches.

The table lists this clone with a count of one. The chain combines TRBV6-2 or TRBV6-3 with TRBJ1-6; TRBD1 matches 9 bases. Trimming removed 5 bases from V and 7 bases from J; junction bases left unmatched: 6. The V gene's germline CDR1 is MNHEY and CDR2 SVGEGT. The CDR3 covers 15 residues. The DNA of the CDR3 is TGTGCCAGCAGTCCCCGGGACAGGGACAATTCACCCCTCCACTTT. Protein product: CASSPRDRDNSPLHF.

The chain carries TRBV18 and TRBJ1-3; 7 bases align to TRBD1. The length of the CDR3 is 15 residues. Germline values: CDR1 KGHSH, CDR2 LQKENI. Trimming took 3 bases from V and 3 from J; bases not matched to a gene: 5. The CDR3 region is CASSPVRDSGNTIYF. CDR3 bases: TGTGCCAGCTCACCTGTCCGGGACAGTGGAAACACCATATATTTT.

This clone has a single count. The chain joins TRBV7-6 to TRBJ1-4; 11 bases agree with TRBD1. This CDR3 comprises 20 residues. Germline V gene sequence: CDR1 SGHVS, CDR2 FNYEAQ. The ends lost 5 bases at V and 2 bases at J; junction bases unmatched: 16. The chain's CDR3 is CASSRPLKGQGAGTNEKLFF. DNA of the CDR3: TGTGCCAGCAGCCGACCACTAAAAGGACAGGGGGCAGGGACTAATGAAAAACTGTTTTTT. The full variable domain, in which reference TRBV7-6 and TRBJ1-4 provide the parts outside the CDR3, is GAGVSQSPRYKVTKRGQDVALRCDPISGHVSLYWYRQALGQGPEFLTYFNYEAQQDKSGLPNDRFSAERPEGSISTLTIQRTEQRDSAMYRCASSRPLKGQGAGTNEKLFFGSGTQLSVL.

CDR3 in amino acids: CASSLMGVATIYF. DNA for the CDR3: TGTGCCAGCAGCTTAATGGGAGTTGCCACCATATATTTT. This sequence joins TRBV5-4 and TRBJ1-3; no clear D gene. The length of the CDR3 is 13 residues. Germline V gives CDR1 SGHNT, CDR2 YYREEE (reference sequence). V was pared by 2 bases and J by 9 bases, with 12 bases between. Combining the CDR3 with reference TRBV5-4 and TRBJ1-3 gives the whole variable domain ETGVTQSPTHLIKTRGQQVTLRCSSQSGHNTVSWYQQALGQGPQFIFQYYREEENGRGNFPPRFSGLQFPNYSSELNVNALELDDSALYLCASSLMGVATIYFGEGSWLTVV.

The V gene is TRBV5-1, the J gene TRBJ2-7, with 8 bases aligning to TRBD2. This CDR3 has 14 residues. Looked up from germline, CDR1 is SGHRS and CDR2 is YFSETQ. The V gene end was trimmed by 3 bases and the J gene end by 2 bases; junction bases not matched to a gene: 4. The CDR3 reads CASSSGTSPYEQYF. The DNA for the CDR3 is TGCGCCAGCAGCTCCGGGACTAGTCCCTACGAGCAGTACTTC.

The chain couples TRBV27 to TRBJ1-1; D ambiguous. Germline values: CDR1 MNHEY, CDR2 SMNVEV (reference sequence). CDR3 length equals 13 residues. V lost 3 bases, J lost 7 bases, and 12 bases lay in between. The CDR3 DNA sequence: TGTGCCAGCAGTTTGTGGAGTTTAGGTGAAGCTTTCTTT. It is translated as CASSLWSLGEAFF.

CDR3 region: CASRDRIENSPLHF. The CDR3, as DNA: TGTGCCAGCAGAGACAGGATCGAGAATTCACCCCTCCACTTT. This rearrangement joins TRBV6-5 to TRBJ1-6, with TRBD1 as a possible D gene (6 bases). The CDR3 spans 14 residues. The germline gives CDR1 MNHEY, CDR2 SVGAGI. Trimming took 6 bases from V and 7 from J, leaving 13 bases between them.

The CDR3 region is CASSRGAGDQETQYF. CDR3 nucleotides: TGTGCCAGCAGCCGGGGCGCAGGGGACCAAGAGACCCAGTACTTC. The chain uses TRBV7-2 and TRBJ2-5, with TRBD1 as a possible D gene (6 bases). CDR1 is SGHTA, CDR2 FQGNSA, per germline. V was shortened by 5 bases and J by 0 bases, with 13 bases between the two germline ends. CDR3 size: 15 residues.

This CDR3 is CASRRGGTNSPLHF. CDR3 coding DNA: TGTGCCAGCAGGAGGGGAGGTACGAATTCACCCCTCCACTTT. The chain carries TRBV27 and TRBJ1-6; perhaps TRBD1 as D (5 bases). V was shortened by 6 bases and J by 7 bases, with 13 bases between the two germline ends. CDR3 size: 14 residues. The germline V gene has CDR1 MNHEY and CDR2 SMNVEV (reference sequence).

The V call is TRBV5-4, the J call TRBJ1-1; no clear D. Germline CDR1 SGHNT, CDR2 YYREEE (reference sequence). This CDR3 contains 15 residues. Trimming removed 3 bases from V and 2 bases from J, with 14 bases in between. The CDR3, as DNA: TGTGCCAGCAGCTCCTCTCCGACAACAAACACTGAAGCTTTCTTT. Its protein product is CASSSSPTTNTEAFF. Full variable domain (missing parts from reference TRBV5-4 and TRBJ1-1): ETGVTQSPTHLIKTRGQQVTLRCSSQSGHNTVSWYQQALGQGPQFIFQYYREEENGRGNFPPRFSGLQFPNYSSELNVNALELDDSALYLCASSSSPTTNTEAFFGQGTRLTVV.

This chain links TRBV12-5 with TRBJ2-7; either TRBD1 or TRBD2 may supply D (5 bases each). This CDR3 comprises 14 residues. Germline CDR1 and CDR2: LGHNT and FRNRAP. The V and J ends lost 0 bases and 3 bases respectively, with 9 bases between them. The CDR3 sequence is CASGLVGPIYEQYF. CDR3 nucleotide sequence: TGTGCTAGTGGTTTGGTGGGACCCATCTACGAGCAGTACTTC.

The chain carries TRBV6-5 and TRBJ1-1; D is possibly TRBD1 (5 bases). The CDR3 totals 13 residues. Germline V gene sequence: CDR1 MNHEY, CDR2 SVGAGI. Trimming removed 5 bases from V and 5 bases from J, with 12 bases in between. CDR3 nucleotide sequence: TGTGCCAGCAGTACCTCCCAGGGAACTGAAGCTTTCTTT. Encoded protein: CASSTSQGTEAFF.

The chain links TRBV21-1 to TRBJ2-4; TRBD1, the D gene given by the table, was not confirmed from the DNA. TRBV21-1 is shown as a pseudogene. The CDR3 runs 17 residues. This CDR3 reads CASSKLPTGPAKNIQYF. The CDR3 bases are TGTGCCAGCAGCAAGCTACCGACAGGACCAGCCAAAAACATTCAGTACTTC.